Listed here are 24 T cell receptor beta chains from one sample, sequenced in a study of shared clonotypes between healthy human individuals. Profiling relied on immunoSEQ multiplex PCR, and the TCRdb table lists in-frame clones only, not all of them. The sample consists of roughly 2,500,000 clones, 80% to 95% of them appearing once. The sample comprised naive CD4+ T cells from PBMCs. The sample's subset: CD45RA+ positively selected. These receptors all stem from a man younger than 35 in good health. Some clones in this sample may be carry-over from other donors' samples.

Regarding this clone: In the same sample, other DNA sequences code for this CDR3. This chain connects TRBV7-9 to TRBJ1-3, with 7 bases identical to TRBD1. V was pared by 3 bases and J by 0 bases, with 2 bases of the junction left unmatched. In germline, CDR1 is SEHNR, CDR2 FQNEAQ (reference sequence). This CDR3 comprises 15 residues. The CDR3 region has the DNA TGTGCCAGCAGCTTGGACAGGAGCTCTGGAAACACCATATATTTT. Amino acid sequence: CASSLDRSSGNTIYF.

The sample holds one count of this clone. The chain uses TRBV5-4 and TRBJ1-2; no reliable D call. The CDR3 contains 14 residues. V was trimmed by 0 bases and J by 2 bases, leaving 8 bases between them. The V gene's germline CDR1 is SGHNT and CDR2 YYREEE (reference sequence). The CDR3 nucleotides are TGTGCCAGCAGCTTGGCTCTAGAGAACTATGGCTACACCTTC. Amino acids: CASSLALENYGYTF.

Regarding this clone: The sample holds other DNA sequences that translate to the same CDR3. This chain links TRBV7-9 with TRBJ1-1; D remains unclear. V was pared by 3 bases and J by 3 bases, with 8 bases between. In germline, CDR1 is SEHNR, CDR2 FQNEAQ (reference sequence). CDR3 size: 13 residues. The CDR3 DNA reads TGTGCCAGCAGCTTTAGACGAGACACTGAAGCTTTCTTT. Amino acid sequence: CASSFRRDTEAFF.

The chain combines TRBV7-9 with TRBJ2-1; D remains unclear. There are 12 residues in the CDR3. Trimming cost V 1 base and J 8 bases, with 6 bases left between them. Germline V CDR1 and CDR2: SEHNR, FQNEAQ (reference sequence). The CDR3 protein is CASSLGLYEQFF. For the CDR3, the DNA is TGTGCCAGCAGCTTAGGTTTGTATGAGCAGTTCTTC. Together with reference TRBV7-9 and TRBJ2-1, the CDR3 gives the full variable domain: DTGVSQNPRHKITKRGQNVTFRCDPISEHNRLYWYRQTLGQGPEFLTYFQNEAQLEKSRLLSDRFSAERPKGSFSTLEIQRTEQGDSAMYLCASSLGLYEQFFGPGTRLTVL.

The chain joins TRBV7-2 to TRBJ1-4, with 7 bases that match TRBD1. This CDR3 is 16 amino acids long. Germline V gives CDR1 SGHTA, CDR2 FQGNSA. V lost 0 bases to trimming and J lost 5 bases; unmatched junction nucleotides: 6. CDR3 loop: CASSLAQTGLNEKLFF. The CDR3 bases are TGTGCCAGCAGCTTAGCGCAGACAGGGCTAAATGAAAAACTGTTTTTT.

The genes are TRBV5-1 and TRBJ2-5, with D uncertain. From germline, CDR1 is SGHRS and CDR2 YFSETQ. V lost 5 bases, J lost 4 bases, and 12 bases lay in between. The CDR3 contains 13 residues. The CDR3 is CASRSGSAETQYF. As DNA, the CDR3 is TGCGCCAGCAGATCCGGGTCCGCAGAGACCCAGTACTTC.

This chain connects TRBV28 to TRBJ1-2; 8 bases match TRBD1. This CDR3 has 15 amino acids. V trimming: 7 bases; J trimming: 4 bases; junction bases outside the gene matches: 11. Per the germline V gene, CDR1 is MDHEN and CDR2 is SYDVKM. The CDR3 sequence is CASTLRDRWSYGYTF. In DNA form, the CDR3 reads TGTGCCAGCACCCTCCGGGACAGGTGGTCCTATGGCTACACCTTC.

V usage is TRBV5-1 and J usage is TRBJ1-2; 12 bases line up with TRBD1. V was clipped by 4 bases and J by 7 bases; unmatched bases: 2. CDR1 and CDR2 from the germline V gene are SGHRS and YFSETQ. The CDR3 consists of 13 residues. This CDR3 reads CASSRDRGLGYTF. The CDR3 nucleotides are TGCGCCAGCAGCCGGGACAGGGGGCTTGGCTACACCTTC.

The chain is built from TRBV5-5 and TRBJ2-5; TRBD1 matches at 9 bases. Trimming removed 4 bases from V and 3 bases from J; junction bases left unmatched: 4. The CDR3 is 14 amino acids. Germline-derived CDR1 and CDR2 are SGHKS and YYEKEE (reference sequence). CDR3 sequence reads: CASSQQGAEETQYF. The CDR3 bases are TGTGCCAGCAGCCAACAGGGGGCTGAAGAGACCCAGTACTTC.

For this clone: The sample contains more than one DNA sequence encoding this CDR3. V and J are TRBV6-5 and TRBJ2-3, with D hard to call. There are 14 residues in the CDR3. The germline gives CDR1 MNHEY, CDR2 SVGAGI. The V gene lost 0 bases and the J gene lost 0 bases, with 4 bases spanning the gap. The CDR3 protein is CASSYSGSTDTQYF. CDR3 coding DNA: TGTGCCAGCAGTTACTCCGGGAGCACAGATACGCAGTATTTT.

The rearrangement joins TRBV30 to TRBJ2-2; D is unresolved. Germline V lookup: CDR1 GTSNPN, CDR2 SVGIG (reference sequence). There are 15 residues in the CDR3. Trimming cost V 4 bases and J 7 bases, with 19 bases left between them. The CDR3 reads CAWTPPGELVGELFF. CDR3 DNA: TGTGCCTGGACCCCACCAGGCGAATTAGTCGGGGAGCTGTTTTTT. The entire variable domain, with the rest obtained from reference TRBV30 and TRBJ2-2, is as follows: SQTIHQWPATLVQPVGSPLSLECTVEGTSNPNLYWYRQAAGRGLQLLFYSVGIGQISSEVPQNLSASRPQDRQFILSSKKLLLSDSGFYLCAWTPPGELVGELFFGEGSRLTVL.

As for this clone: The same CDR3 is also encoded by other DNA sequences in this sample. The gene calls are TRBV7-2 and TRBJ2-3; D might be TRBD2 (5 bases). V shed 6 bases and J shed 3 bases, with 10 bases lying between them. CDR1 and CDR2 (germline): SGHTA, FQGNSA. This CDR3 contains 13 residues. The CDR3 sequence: CASSFRGTDTQYF. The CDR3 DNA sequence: TGTGCCAGCAGTTTTCGGGGAACAGATACGCAGTATTTT.

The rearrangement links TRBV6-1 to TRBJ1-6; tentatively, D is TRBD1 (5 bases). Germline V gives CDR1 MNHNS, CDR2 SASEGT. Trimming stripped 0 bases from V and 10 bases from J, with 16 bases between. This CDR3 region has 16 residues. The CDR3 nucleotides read TGTGCCAGCAGTGAAGCCTGGACACCAGAGCGGTCACCCCTCCACTTT. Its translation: CASSEAWTPERSPLHF.

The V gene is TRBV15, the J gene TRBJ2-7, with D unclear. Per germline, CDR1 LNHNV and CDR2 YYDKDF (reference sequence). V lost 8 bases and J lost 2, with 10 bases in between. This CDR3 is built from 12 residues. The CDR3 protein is CATGATAYEQYF. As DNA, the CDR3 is TGTGCCACCGGCGCCACAGCCTACGAGCAGTACTTC.

Here the CDR3 reads CASSLRALNTEAFF. The CDR3 bases are TGCGCCAGCAGCTTGCGGGCCCTGAACACTGAAGCTTTCTTT. The chain carries TRBV5-1 and TRBJ1-1; no clear D gene. CDR1 and CDR2 from the germline V gene are SGHRS and YFSETQ. CDR3 length: 14 residues. V lost 1 base, J lost 0 bases, and 7 bases lay in between.

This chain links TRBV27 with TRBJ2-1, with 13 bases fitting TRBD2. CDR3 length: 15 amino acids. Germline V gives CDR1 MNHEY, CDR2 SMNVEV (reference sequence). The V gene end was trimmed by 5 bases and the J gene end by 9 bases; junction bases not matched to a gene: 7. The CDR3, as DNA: TGTGCCAGCAGTGTCAAGGGACTAGCGGGATCTGAGCAGTTCTTC. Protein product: CASSVKGLAGSEQFF.

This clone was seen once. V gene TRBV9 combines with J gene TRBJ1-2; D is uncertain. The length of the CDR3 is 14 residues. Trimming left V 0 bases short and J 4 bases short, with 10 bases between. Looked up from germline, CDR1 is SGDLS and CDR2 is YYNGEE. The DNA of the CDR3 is TGTGCCAGCAGCGTAGCTGAAGGGATCTATGGCTACACCTTC. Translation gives CASSVAEGIYGYTF.

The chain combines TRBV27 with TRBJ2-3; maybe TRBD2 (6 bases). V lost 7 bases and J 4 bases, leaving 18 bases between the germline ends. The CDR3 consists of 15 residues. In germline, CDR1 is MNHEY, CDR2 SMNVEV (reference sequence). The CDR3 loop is CASTRGGAGADTQYF. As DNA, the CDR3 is TGTGCCAGCACCCGAGGCGGGGCCGGGGCAGATACGCAGTATTTT.

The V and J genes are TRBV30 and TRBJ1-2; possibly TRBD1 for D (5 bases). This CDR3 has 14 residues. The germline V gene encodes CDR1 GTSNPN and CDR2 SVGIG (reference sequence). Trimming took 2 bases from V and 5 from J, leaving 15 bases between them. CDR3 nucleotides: TGTGCCTGGAGTTACGGTACAGGCCAGTATGGCTACACCTTC. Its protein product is CAWSYGTGQYGYTF.

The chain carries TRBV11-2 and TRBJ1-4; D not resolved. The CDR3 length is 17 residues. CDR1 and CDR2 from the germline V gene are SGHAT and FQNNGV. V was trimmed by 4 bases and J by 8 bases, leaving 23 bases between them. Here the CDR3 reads CASSSAPISGKEEKLFF. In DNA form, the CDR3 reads TGTGCCAGCAGCTCGGCCCCGATCTCCGGCAAGGAGGAAAAACTGTTTTTT. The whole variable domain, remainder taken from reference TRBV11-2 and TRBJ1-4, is EAGVAQSPRYKIIEKRQSVAFWCNPISGHATLYWYQQILGQGPKLLIQFQNNGVVDDSQLPKDRFSAERLKGVDSTLKIQPAKLEDSAVYLCASSSAPISGKEEKLFFGSGTQLSVL.

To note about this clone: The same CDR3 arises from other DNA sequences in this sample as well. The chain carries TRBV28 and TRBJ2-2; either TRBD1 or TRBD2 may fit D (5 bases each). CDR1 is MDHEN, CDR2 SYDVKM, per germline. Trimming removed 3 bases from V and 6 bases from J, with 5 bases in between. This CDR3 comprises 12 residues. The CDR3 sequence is CASSLGAGELFF. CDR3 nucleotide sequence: TGTGCCAGCAGTTTGGGGGCCGGGGAGCTGTTTTTT.

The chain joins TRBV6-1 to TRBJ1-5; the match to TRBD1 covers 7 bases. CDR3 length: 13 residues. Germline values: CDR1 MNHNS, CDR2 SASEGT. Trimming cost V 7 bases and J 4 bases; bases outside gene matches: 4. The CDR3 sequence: CASTRQGNQPQHF. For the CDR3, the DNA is TGTGCCAGCACCCGACAGGGAAATCAGCCCCAGCATTTT.

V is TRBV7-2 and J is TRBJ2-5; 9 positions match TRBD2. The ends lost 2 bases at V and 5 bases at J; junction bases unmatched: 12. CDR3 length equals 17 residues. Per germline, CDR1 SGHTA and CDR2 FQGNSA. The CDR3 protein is CASSLPPSGNPGETQYF. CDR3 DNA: TGTGCCAGCAGCTTACCCCCTAGCGGGAATCCGGGGGAGACCCAGTACTTC.

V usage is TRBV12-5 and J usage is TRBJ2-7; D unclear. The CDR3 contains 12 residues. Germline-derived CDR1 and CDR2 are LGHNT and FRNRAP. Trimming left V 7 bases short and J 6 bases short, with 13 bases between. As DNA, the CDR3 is TGTGCTAGTGCCCTCTCGGCGCCCGAGCAGTACTTC. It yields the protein CASALSAPEQYF.